The 25 T cell receptor beta chains below were found in one sample sequenced in a study of PD-1 blockade in classical Hodgkin lymphoma (dated by TCRdb to between 2020 and 2021). Sample time point, as interpreted from the label and publication: cycle 1 day 1 (C1D1), immediately before nivolumab initiation. Every trial patient had relapsed following autologous stem cell transplantation, and prior brentuximab vedotin exposure was what differed among cohorts A, B and C. Receptors were amplified or captured by the immunoSEQ multiplex PCR assay. TCRdb stores this immuneACCESS table with in-frame sequences only. Part of the clones is absent; in the studies checked, under half of the shortfall reflects unresolved V genes, and no reason is known for the rest. Present in this sample are about 25,000 clones, more than 75% of which were seen just once. 2.5% of the sample is taken by the ten largest. This material consisted of peripheral blood mononuclear cells (PBMCs), taken at baseline. The source of these receptors is a human donor with classical Hodgkin lymphoma.

This clone was seen only a few times. The chain joins TRBV20-1 to TRBJ1-2, with D possibly matching TRBD1 (5 bases). V gave up 5 bases and J gave up 11 bases, with 6 bases separating them. Germline V gene sequence: CDR1 DFQATT, CDR2 SNEGSKA (reference sequence). The CDR3 covers 8 residues. The CDR3 is CSAGGYTF. As DNA, the CDR3 is TGCAGTGCTGGGGGGTACACCTTC.

In DNA, the CDR3 is TGCGCCAGCAGCTTAGGGACACCCTCCGGGCAGTACTTC. Translated, it gives CASSLGTPSGQYF. The chain carries TRBV5-1 and TRBJ2-7, with a weak D call TRBD1 (6 bases). Germline V CDR1 and CDR2: SGHRS, YFSETQ. V gave up 2 bases and J gave up 9 bases, with 15 bases separating them. The CDR3 is made up of 13 amino acids.

The V and J genes are TRBV5-1 and TRBJ2-2, with no clear D. From germline, CDR1 is SGHRS and CDR2 YFSETQ. This CDR3 region has 15 residues. The V end was cut by 4 bases, the J end by 3 bases, with 13 bases between. The CDR3 loop is CASSPPHGDTGELFF. Here the CDR3 DNA reads TGCGCCAGCAGCCCACCGCACGGTGACACCGGGGAGCTGTTTTTT. Complete variable domain (other parts from reference TRBV5-1 and TRBJ2-2): KAGVTQTPRYLIKTRGQQVTLSCSPISGHRSVSWYQQTPGQGLQFLFEYFSETQRNKGNFPGRFSGRQFSNSRSEMNVSTLELGDSALYLCASSPPHGDTGELFFGEGSRLTVL.

The chain employs TRBV19 and TRBJ1-2; 7 positions match TRBD1. Losses at the gene ends were 7 bases for V and 1 base for J; bases not matched to a gene: 6. Germline CDR1 LNHDA, CDR2 SQIVND (reference sequence). This CDR3 region has 14 residues. Here the CDR3 DNA reads TGTGCCAGTATCGGACAGGCTTTTAACTATGGCTACACCTTC. It translates to CASIGQAFNYGYTF. Looking up the rest from reference TRBV19 and TRBJ1-2 gives the full variable domain: DGGITQSPKYLFRKEGQNVTLSCEQNLNHDAMYWYRQDPGQGLRLIYYSQIVNDFQKGDIAEGYSVSREKKESFPLTVTSAQKNPTAFYLCASIGQAFNYGYTFGSGTRLTVV.

The chain has TRBV7-9 and TRBJ2-7; no clear D gene. Looked up from germline, CDR1 is SEHNR and CDR2 is FQNEAQ (reference sequence). The germline V and J ends were trimmed by 3 bases and 3 bases, with 6 bases remaining between them. The CDR3 sequence is 12 residues long. The CDR3 sequence: CASSFQLYEQYF. The CDR3, as DNA: TGTGCCAGCAGCTTCCAGCTCTACGAGCAGTACTTC.

V gene TRBV5-1 combines with J gene TRBJ1-2; no clear D gene. Trimming stripped 0 bases from V and 0 bases from J, with 6 bases between. The germline V gene has CDR1 SGHRS and CDR2 YFSETQ. The CDR3 is made up of 14 amino acids. The DNA for the CDR3 is TGCGCCAGCAGCTTGGGCGCAGCTAACTATGGCTACACCTTC. It codes for CASSLGAANYGYTF.

V gene TRBV18 combines with J gene TRBJ1-2; unclear D gene. The germline V gene has CDR1 KGHSH and CDR2 LQKENI. V shed 2 bases and J shed 1 base, with 8 bases lying between them. The CDR3 sequence is 14 residues long. The CDR3 protein is CASSPTVINYGYTF. The CDR3 region has the DNA TGTGCCAGCTCACCAACAGTCATTAACTATGGCTACACCTTC.

The chain joins TRBV4-2 to TRBJ2-2; TRBD1 matches at 7 bases. Trimming cost V 3 bases and J 4 bases; bases outside gene matches: 11. The CDR3 is made up of 17 amino acids. Germline V gene data show CDR1 as LGHNA and CDR2 as YNFKEQ. The CDR3 sequence is CASSHRTGTIITGELFF. CDR3 in DNA: TGTGCCAGCAGCCACAGGACAGGCACAATTATCACCGGGGAGCTGTTTTTT.

The V gene is TRBV10-3, the J gene TRBJ1-2, with no clear D. Between the trimmed V and J ends, which lost 3 bases and 0 bases, there was a span of 5 bases. The germline V gene encodes CDR1 ENHRY and CDR2 SYGVKD. The CDR3 sequence is 13 residues long. CDR3 region: CAISEGTNYGYTF. CDR3 sequence (DNA): TGTGCCATCAGTGAAGGTACTAACTATGGCTACACCTTC.

The table lists this clone with a count of one. J is TRBJ1-6 and V is TRBV4-2; D possibly corresponds to TRBD1 (5 bases). The CDR3 length is 22 residues. The V end lost 1 base, the J end lost 0 bases, and 25 bases lay between the germline ends. Germline V gene sequence: CDR1 LGHNA, CDR2 YNFKEQ. Here the CDR3 DNA reads TGTGCCAGCAGCCAAGGAGGGAGGGCCGAGGGGTTGCTCAGCTCCTATAATTCACCCCTCCACTTT. This sequence encodes CASSQGGRAEGLLSSYNSPLHF.

The V gene is TRBV7-3, the J gene TRBJ2-5, with TRBD2 identical over 10 bases. The J segment lost 4 bases and the V segment lost 1 base, leaving 6 bases of the junction unmatched. The germline CDR1 and CDR2 sequences are SGHTA and FQGTGA. The CDR3 runs to 16 residues. The CDR3 DNA sequence: TGTGCCAGCAGCTTAATCGGTAGCGGGGGGCCAGAGACCCAGTACTTC. Residues: CASSLIGSGGPETQYF.

The CDR3 spells CASSSGTPPNEQFF. The CDR3 DNA reads TGTGCCAGCAGCTCGGGGACACCACCCAATGAGCAGTTCTTC. The genes are TRBV11-3 and TRBJ2-1; weak D call: TRBD1 (6 bases). CDR3 length: 14 residues. Trimming took off 4 bases at V and 6 bases at J, with 13 bases between the two ends. The germline V gene has CDR1 SGHNT and CDR2 YENEEA.

The chain couples TRBV5-6 to TRBJ1-2; TRBD1 matches at 7 bases. Germline V gives CDR1 SGHDT, CDR2 YYEEEE. The CDR3 runs to 15 residues. The V gene end was trimmed by 0 bases and the J gene end by 4 bases; junction bases not matched to a gene: 6. The CDR3: CASSLVDRFTYGYTF. The CDR3 DNA reads as TGTGCCAGCAGCTTGGTGGACAGGTTTACCTATGGCTACACCTTC.

V gene TRBV7-6 combines with J gene TRBJ2-3; TRBD2 agrees at 8 bases. Germline V gene data show CDR1 as SGHVS and CDR2 as FNYEAQ. The V gene end was trimmed by 1 base and the J gene end by 11 bases; junction bases not matched to a gene: 8. The length of the CDR3 is 14 residues. The CDR3 sequence: CASSLVSGGGRQYF. For the CDR3, the DNA is TGTGCCAGCAGCTTAGTTTCCGGGGGGGGTCGGCAGTATTTT.

This clone has only a few counts. This chain connects TRBV14 to TRBJ2-7, with D unresolved. Germline V gene lookup returns CDR1 SGHDN and CDR2 FVKESK. The V end lost 1 base, the J end lost 0 bases, and 4 bases lay between the germline ends. CDR3 length equals 13 residues. CDR3 amino acids: CASSQGSSYEQYF. DNA of the CDR3: TGTGCCAGCAGCCAAGGATCCTCCTACGAGCAGTACTTC. The full variable domain, in which reference TRBV14 and TRBJ2-7 provide the parts outside the CDR3, is EAGVTQFPSHSVIEKGQTVTLRCDPISGHDNLYWYRRVMGKEIKFLLHFVKESKQDESGMPNNRFLAERTGGTYSTLKVQPAELEDSGVYFCASSQGSSYEQYFGPGTRLTVT.

The CDR3 sequence is CASSVAGSPLHF. The CDR3 DNA reads TGTGCCAGCAGCGTTGCGGGGTCACCCCTCCACTTT. The V and J genes are TRBV9 and TRBJ1-6; D ambiguous. The CDR3 runs to 12 residues. The germline V and J ends were trimmed by 2 bases and 10 bases, with 7 bases remaining between them. The V gene's germline CDR1 is SGDLS and CDR2 YYNGEE.

This clone has just a few counts. This chain joins TRBV5-3 and TRBJ1-3; D gene unclear. TRBV5-3 is designated an ORF whose function remains uncertain. This CDR3 spans 12 amino acids. The V end was cut by 3 bases, the J end by 4 bases, with 5 bases between. CDR3 loop: CARSSTGNTIYF. As DNA, the CDR3 is TGTGCCAGAAGCTCTACAGGAAACACCATATATTTT.

The chain recombines TRBV5-1 with TRBJ1-1; 9 nucleotides line up with TRBD1. CDR3 length: 15 amino acids. After removal of 1 base from V and 1 base from J, the junction contained 2 bases not matched to a gene. Germline assignment: CDR1 SGHRS and CDR2 YFSETQ. The CDR3 here is CASSLRGQGNTEAFF. The CDR3 region has the DNA TGCGCCAGCAGCTTGAGGGGACAGGGGAACACTGAAGCTTTCTTT.

V gene TRBV2 combines with J gene TRBJ2-1, with TRBD2 as a possible D gene (5 bases). Per germline, CDR1 SNHLY and CDR2 FYNNEI. V was shortened by 2 bases and J by 11 bases, with 16 bases between the two germline ends. The CDR3 sequence is 14 residues long. CDR3 nucleotides: TGTGCCAGCAGTGAATCCCTAGCTCGTCTCCAGCAGTTCTTC. The encoded protein is CASSESLARLQQFF.

A single count supports this clone. The genes are TRBV29-1 and TRBJ2-7; tentative D call: TRBD1 (6 bases). V gave up 6 bases and J gave up 2 bases, with 14 bases separating them. The CDR3 is made up of 13 amino acids. Germline CDR1 and CDR2: SQVTM and ANQGSEA. The CDR3 DNA reads as TGCAGCGTGGACCTACAGGGAACCTACGAGCAGTACTTC. It encodes CSVDLQGTYEQYF.

The rearrangement uses TRBV6-5 and TRBJ1-6; D might be TRBD1 (5 bases). Deletions cut 2 bases from V and 16 bases from J, with 9 bases between. This CDR3 is 11 amino acids long. Germline assignment: CDR1 MNHEY and CDR2 SVGAGI. CDR3 protein: CASSYPGPLHF. CDR3 nucleotide sequence: TGTGCCAGCAGTTACCCGGGACCTCTCCACTTT.

The chain combines TRBV5-4 with TRBJ1-5; D is unresolved. CDR3 length: 13 residues. Germline V CDR1 and CDR2: SGHNT, YYREEE (reference sequence). With 4 bases removed from V and 4 bases from J, the gap between germline ends came to 9 bases. The CDR3 sequence: CASSPGVNQPQHF. DNA of the CDR3: TGTGCCAGCAGCCCCGGGGTAAATCAGCCCCAGCATTTT.

The rearrangement uses TRBV9 and TRBJ1-1; the D gene is possibly TRBD1 (6 bases). V was cut by 3 bases and J by 10 bases, with 16 bases left in between. There are 13 residues in the CDR3. Germline CDR1 SGDLS, CDR2 YYNGEE. This CDR3 reads CASSGLQGRVAFF. The CDR3 nucleotides are TGTGCCAGCAGCGGCCTGCAGGGGAGGGTAGCTTTCTTT. The variable domain in full, with the rest retrieved from reference TRBV9 and TRBJ1-1, is DSGVTQTPKHLITATGQRVTLRCSPRSGDLSVYWYQQSLDQGLQFLIQYYNGEERAKGNILERFSAQQFPDLHSELNLSSLELGDSALYFCASSGLQGRVAFFGQGTRLTVV.

The chain couples TRBV7-9 to TRBJ1-1; D not resolved. Trimming left V 1 base short and J 1 base short, with 10 bases between. CDR1 SEHNR and CDR2 FQNEAQ come from the germline V gene (reference sequence). The CDR3 length is 15 residues. This chain's CDR3 is CASSLGAGPNTEAFF. The CDR3 DNA reads TGTGCCAGCAGCTTAGGTGCGGGTCCGAACACTGAAGCTTTCTTT. Based on the CDR3 plus reference TRBV7-9 and TRBJ1-1, the full variable domain is DTGVSQNPRHKITKRGQNVTFRCDPISEHNRLYWYRQTLGQGPEFLTYFQNEAQLEKSRLLSDRFSAERPKGSFSTLEIQRTEQGDSAMYLCASSLGAGPNTEAFFGQGTRLTVV.

This chain connects TRBV7-9 to TRBJ2-1; TRBD2 aligns across 15 bases. V shed 5 bases and J 12 bases; nucleotides not matched to a gene: 2. Germline V lookup: CDR1 SEHNR, CDR2 FQNEAQ (reference sequence). The CDR3 is 13 residues long. The DNA for the CDR3 is TGTGCCAGCAGCGGACTAGCGGGGGGGAGGCAGTTCTTC. Amino acid sequence: CASSGLAGGRQFF.